One and the same sample provided the 28 T cell receptor beta chains below, sequenced in a study of OX40 agonist ivuxolimab in advanced cancers. The repertoire was sequenced with immunoSEQ multiplex PCR; TCRdb's copy has only in-frame clones and lacks some. Among 25,000 to 35,000 clones listed, about three quarters were seen once. The starting material was CD4+ or CD8+ T cells sorted from blood, obtained in a trial of the OX40 agonist ivuxolimab. These receptor sequences come from an adult with an advanced solid tumor such as melanoma, head and neck, liver or kidney cancer.

The chain couples TRBV28 to TRBJ1-6, with 7 positions matching TRBD1. The CDR3 has 15 amino acids. CDR1 is MDHEN, CDR2 SYDVKM, per germline. Unmatched junction bases numbered 4, after V lost 3 bases and J lost 5 bases. The CDR3 DNA sequence: TGTGCCAGCAGTTTCCTAGACAGGGATAATTCACCCCTCCACTTT. As protein: CASSFLDRDNSPLHF. Based on the CDR3 plus reference TRBV28 and TRBJ1-6, the full variable domain is DVKVTQSSRYLVKRTGEKVFLECVQDMDHENMFWYRQDPGLGLRLIYFSYDVKMKEKGDIPEGYSVSREKKERFSLILESASTNQTSMYLCASSFLDRDNSPLHFGNGTRLTVT.

This clone was found a few times. The genes are TRBV4-2 and TRBJ1-1, with D unresolved. Trimming stripped 2 bases from V and 0 bases from J, with 10 bases between. The CDR3 contains 15 residues. Germline CDR1 is LGHNA and CDR2 is YNFKEQ. The CDR3 region is CASSQPDRLNTEAFF. CDR3 nucleotides: TGTGCCAGCAGCCAACCCGATCGATTGAACACTGAAGCTTTCTTT.

This clone showed up just a few times. The V gene is TRBV10-3, the J gene TRBJ2-7, with D perhaps matching TRBD2 (5 bases). The V end was cut by 10 bases, the J end by 0 bases, with 10 bases between. This CDR3 has 12 amino acids. The germline V gene has CDR1 ENHRY and CDR2 SYGVKD. The CDR3 DNA reads as TGTGCCACCAAAGGGAGCTCCTACGAGCAGTACTTC. Encoded protein: CATKGSSYEQYF.

The chain joins TRBV5-8 to TRBJ1-5; D is possibly TRBD1 (5 bases). CDR3 length: 15 amino acids. Germline CDR1 SGHTS, CDR2 YDEGEE. Trimming cost V 0 bases and J 0 bases, with 7 bases left between them. DNA for the CDR3: TGTGCCAGCAGCTTGGGGGACGGTAGCAATCAGCCCCAGCATTTT. Translating gives CASSLGDGSNQPQHF.

The J gene is TRBJ1-5, the V gene TRBV6-4; the D is unclear. Trimming removed 3 bases from V and 4 bases from J, with 7 bases in between. There are 13 residues in the CDR3. Germline V gene sequence: CDR1 MRHNA, CDR2 SNTAGT. The CDR3 loop is CASSEQLNQPQHF. The DNA of the CDR3 is TGTGCCAGCAGTGAGCAGTTAAATCAGCCCCAGCATTTT.

This clone came up a few times. The rearrangement joins TRBV19 to TRBJ1-5, with TRBD1 identical over 8 bases. After removal of 4 bases from V and 0 bases from J, the junction contained 2 bases not matched to a gene. The CDR3 is 15 residues long. Germline CDR1 and CDR2: LNHDA and SQIVND (reference sequence). The CDR3 region is CASSRGQDSNQPQHF. In DNA, the CDR3 is TGTGCCAGTAGTAGGGGACAGGATAGCAATCAGCCCCAGCATTTT.

The chain carries TRBV18 and TRBJ2-5; 9 nucleotides align to TRBD2. J lost 3 bases, V lost 6 bases, and 11 bases had no gene match. CDR3 size: 16 residues. The germline gives CDR1 KGHSH, CDR2 LQKENI. Written as DNA, the CDR3 is TGTGCCAGCTCCGAGCTTTGGACTAGCGCCGAAGAGACCCAGTACTTC. This sequence encodes CASSELWTSAEETQYF.

This chain links TRBV19 with TRBJ1-5; tentatively, D is TRBD1 (6 bases). This CDR3 comprises 16 residues. Looked up from germline, CDR1 is LNHDA and CDR2 is SQIVND (reference sequence). Trimming took off 8 bases at V and 5 bases at J, with 22 bases between the two ends. CDR3 nucleotides: TGTGCCAGTGAGACTCTGGACAGATCCCAATATCAGCCCCAGCATTTT. Its protein product is CASETLDRSQYQPQHF.

The genes are TRBV7-2 and TRBJ2-3; tentatively, D is TRBD2 (6 bases). Deletions cut 3 bases from V and 1 base from J, with 8 bases between. Germline-derived CDR1 and CDR2 are SGHTA and FQGNSA. The CDR3 covers 14 residues. The CDR3 nucleotides read TGTGCCAGCAGCTTCGCGGGGCGCACAGATACGCAGTATTTT. Residues: CASSFAGRTDTQYF. The variable domain in full, with the rest retrieved from reference TRBV7-2 and TRBJ2-3, is GAGVSQSPSNKVTEKGKDVELRCDPISGHTALYWYRQSLGQGLEFLIYFQGNSAPDKSGLPSDRFSAERTGGSVSTLTIQRTQQEDSAVYLCASSFAGRTDTQYFGPGTRLTVL.

The rearrangement uses TRBV19 and TRBJ1-2; D not certain. The V end was cut by 3 bases, the J end by 5 bases, with 7 bases between. The CDR3 covers 12 residues. CDR1 is LNHDA, CDR2 SQIVND, per germline (reference sequence). Here the CDR3 DNA reads TGTGCCAGTAGTATTGCTGGTTATGGCTACACCTTC. It codes for CASSIAGYGYTF.

In nucleotides, the CDR3 is TGTGCCTGGAGTGTAGGGGGGGGGTTCCTTGAAGCTTTCTTT. Its translation is CAWSVGGGFLEAFF. This chain uses TRBV30 with TRBJ1-1; TRBD1 is a possible D gene (6 bases). The CDR3 spans 14 residues. V was pared by 0 bases and J by 7 bases, with 15 bases between. Per germline, CDR1 GTSNPN and CDR2 SVGIG (reference sequence).

This chain links TRBV27 with TRBJ2-1, with 9 bases lining up with TRBD1. Germline trimming cut 6 bases from V and 15 bases from J; bases unmatched to any gene: 18. Germline V gene lookup returns CDR1 MNHEY and CDR2 SMNVEV (reference sequence). The CDR3 length is 15 residues. CDR3 protein: CASRSLDRGSLQRFF. Written as DNA, the CDR3 is TGTGCCAGCAGATCGTTGGACAGGGGCTCCCTTCAGCGGTTCTTC.

V is TRBV4-2 and J is TRBJ1-2, with D possibly TRBD1 on 6 matching bases. V was clipped by 0 bases and J by 4 bases, with 12 bases between them. Germline values: CDR1 LGHNA, CDR2 YNFKEQ. The CDR3 runs to 15 residues. Here the CDR3 DNA reads TGTGCCAGCAGCCAAGATTCAGGGGCCTTCTATGGCTACACCTTC. Protein: CASSQDSGAFYGYTF.

The chain employs TRBV18 and TRBJ1-2; TRBD1 is a possible D gene (5 bases). The CDR3 has 15 amino acids. Trimming stripped 2 bases from V and 6 bases from J, with 16 bases between. The germline V gene encodes CDR1 KGHSH and CDR2 LQKENI. CDR3 sequence: CASSPVTGPIDGYTF. The CDR3 bases are TGTGCCAGCTCACCAGTGACGGGGCCGATTGATGGCTACACCTTC.

About this clone: One junction end disagrees with the germline gene, perhaps due to a read error. This sequence joins TRBV7-7 and TRBJ1-6; D gene uncertain. Germline CDR1 is SSHAT and CDR2 is FNYEAQ (reference sequence). CDR3 length: 18 amino acids. CDR3 sequence reads: CASSLKLGSGVNNSPLHF. The CDR3 DNA sequence: TGTGCTAGCAGCTTAAAATTAGGTTCCGGGGTAAATAATTCACCCCTCCACTTT. The whole variable domain, filled in from reference TRBV7-7 and TRBJ1-6, reads GAGVSQSPRYKVTKRGQDVTLRCDPISSHATLYWYQQALGQGPEFLTYFNYEAQPDKSGLPSDRFSAERPEGSISTLTIQRTEQRDSAMYRCASSLKLGSGVNNSPLHFGNGTRLTVT.

This clone was detected only once. The V gene is TRBV5-6, the J gene TRBJ2-5; 16 positions match TRBD2. The CDR3 covers 16 residues. Germline values: CDR1 SGHDT, CDR2 YYEEEE. J was trimmed by 7 bases and V by 4 bases; bases with no gene match: 7. The CDR3 protein is CASSTGTSGGAGTQYF. CDR3 DNA: TGTGCCAGCAGCACCGGGACTAGCGGGGGGGCGGGGACCCAGTACTTC.

The gene calls are TRBV2 and TRBJ2-3; D call uncertain. The germline CDR1 and CDR2 sequences are SNHLY and FYNNEI. V dropped 6 bases and J dropped 2 bases, with 9 bases sitting between them. The CDR3 has 13 residues. The DNA of the CDR3 is TGTGCCAGCAGGGGCAGGACCACAGATACGCAGTATTTT. Residues: CASRGRTTDTQYF.

The chain links TRBV6-1 to TRBJ2-7, with TRBD1 as a possible D gene (5 bases). Trimming cost V 4 bases and J 7 bases, with 17 bases left between them. Germline CDR1 reads MNHNS; CDR2 reads SASEGT. The CDR3 runs 14 residues. In nucleotides, the CDR3 is TGTGCCAGCAGTGTGTTGCAGGGCGCTCGGGAGCAGTACTTC. The encoded protein is CASSVLQGAREQYF.

The count of this clone is one. V gene TRBV11-3 combines with J gene TRBJ2-6; 11 bases are a match to TRBD1. There are 18 residues in the CDR3. The J segment lost 0 bases and the V segment lost 5 bases, leaving 6 bases of the junction unmatched. Germline CDR1 is SGHNT and CDR2 is YENEEA. CDR3 nucleotides: TGTGCCAGCAGCCTCGGACAGGGGGCCCTCTCTGGGGCCAACGTCCTGACTTTC. Amino acids: CASSLGQGALSGANVLTF.

The rearrangement links TRBV2 to TRBJ1-3; TRBD1 matches 7 bases. Losses at the gene ends were 7 bases for V and 4 bases for J; bases not matched to a gene: 10. Germline CDR1 and CDR2: SNHLY and FYNNEI. CDR3 length: 15 residues. CDR3 DNA sequence: TGTGCCAGCACCCAAGCGGAGGGGGCAGGAAACACCATATATTTT. Its translation is CASTQAEGAGNTIYF.

The gene calls are TRBV9 and TRBJ2-1; 8 positions agree with TRBD2. The CDR3 totals 15 residues. J was trimmed by 4 bases and V by 0 bases; bases with no gene match: 3. Germline-derived CDR1 and CDR2 are SGDLS and YYNGEE. For the CDR3, the DNA is TGTGCCAGCAGCGTAGGAGCGGGGGTTTACAATGAGCAGTTCTTC. Translating gives CASSVGAGVYNEQFF.

The chain has TRBV6-5 and TRBJ2-3; tentative D call: TRBD1 (6 bases). V lost 4 bases to trimming and J lost 5 bases, with 13 bases between them. Germline values: CDR1 MNHEY, CDR2 SVGAGI. CDR3 length: 14 amino acids. The CDR3 DNA sequence: TGTGCCAGCAGTTGGGTGGGGGCCATAGATACGCAGTATTTT. Protein: CASSWVGAIDTQYF.

The chain employs TRBV6-5 and TRBJ2-7; D uncertain. CDR3 length: 15 amino acids. V was pared by 0 bases and J by 0 bases, with 9 bases between. From germline, CDR1 is MNHEY and CDR2 SVGAGI. This chain's CDR3 is CASSYSRRSSYEQYF. CDR3 DNA: TGTGCCAGCAGTTACTCGCGTAGGAGCTCCTACGAGCAGTACTTC.

The chain couples TRBV7-6 to TRBJ1-2; 7 bases match TRBD1. CDR1 is SGHVS and CDR2 is FNYEAQ in the germline V gene. This CDR3 is built from 11 residues. Trimming removed 11 bases from V and 8 bases from J; junction bases left unmatched: 8. DNA for the CDR3: TGTGCCTTAGGGGGCGTTAACGGCTACACCTTC. As protein: CALGGVNGYTF.

The chain links TRBV6-6 to TRBJ2-5; the match to TRBD2 covers 9 bases. Germline lookup yields CDR1 MNHNY and CDR2 SVGAGI (reference sequence). Trimming took 2 bases from V and 4 from J; bases not matched to a gene: 5. This CDR3 is 15 amino acids long. CDR3 bases: TGTGCCAGCAGTTACGGGCGGGGGGGCCGAGAGACCCAGTACTTC. The encoded protein is CASSYGRGGRETQYF.

The chain recombines TRBV18 with TRBJ1-5; perhaps TRBD1 as D (5 bases). In germline, CDR1 is KGHSH, CDR2 LQKENI. The V end lost 3 bases, the J end lost 8 bases, and 14 bases lay between the germline ends. This CDR3 has 14 amino acids. CDR3 loop: CASSPGALLEPQHF. CDR3 nucleotides: TGTGCCAGCTCACCCGGGGCTCTGTTGGAGCCCCAGCATTTT.

In DNA, the CDR3 is TGTGCCAGCAGTTACGATGGGTACTACGAGCAGTACTTC. Translated: CASSYDGYYEQYF. The gene calls are TRBV6-5 and TRBJ2-7; D gene ambiguous. Germline V gives CDR1 MNHEY, CDR2 SVGAGI. The CDR3 contains 13 residues. V shed 2 bases and J shed 3 bases, with 8 bases lying between them.

J is TRBJ2-1 and V is TRBV7-9; TRBD2 is a possible D gene (5 bases). The V gene's germline CDR1 is SEHNR and CDR2 FQNEAQ (reference sequence). CDR3 length: 12 amino acids. V was pared by 5 bases and J by 16 bases, with 18 bases between. The CDR3 is CASSIFREPEFF. The CDR3, as DNA: TGTGCCAGCAGCATTTTTCGGGAACCGGAATTCTTC.